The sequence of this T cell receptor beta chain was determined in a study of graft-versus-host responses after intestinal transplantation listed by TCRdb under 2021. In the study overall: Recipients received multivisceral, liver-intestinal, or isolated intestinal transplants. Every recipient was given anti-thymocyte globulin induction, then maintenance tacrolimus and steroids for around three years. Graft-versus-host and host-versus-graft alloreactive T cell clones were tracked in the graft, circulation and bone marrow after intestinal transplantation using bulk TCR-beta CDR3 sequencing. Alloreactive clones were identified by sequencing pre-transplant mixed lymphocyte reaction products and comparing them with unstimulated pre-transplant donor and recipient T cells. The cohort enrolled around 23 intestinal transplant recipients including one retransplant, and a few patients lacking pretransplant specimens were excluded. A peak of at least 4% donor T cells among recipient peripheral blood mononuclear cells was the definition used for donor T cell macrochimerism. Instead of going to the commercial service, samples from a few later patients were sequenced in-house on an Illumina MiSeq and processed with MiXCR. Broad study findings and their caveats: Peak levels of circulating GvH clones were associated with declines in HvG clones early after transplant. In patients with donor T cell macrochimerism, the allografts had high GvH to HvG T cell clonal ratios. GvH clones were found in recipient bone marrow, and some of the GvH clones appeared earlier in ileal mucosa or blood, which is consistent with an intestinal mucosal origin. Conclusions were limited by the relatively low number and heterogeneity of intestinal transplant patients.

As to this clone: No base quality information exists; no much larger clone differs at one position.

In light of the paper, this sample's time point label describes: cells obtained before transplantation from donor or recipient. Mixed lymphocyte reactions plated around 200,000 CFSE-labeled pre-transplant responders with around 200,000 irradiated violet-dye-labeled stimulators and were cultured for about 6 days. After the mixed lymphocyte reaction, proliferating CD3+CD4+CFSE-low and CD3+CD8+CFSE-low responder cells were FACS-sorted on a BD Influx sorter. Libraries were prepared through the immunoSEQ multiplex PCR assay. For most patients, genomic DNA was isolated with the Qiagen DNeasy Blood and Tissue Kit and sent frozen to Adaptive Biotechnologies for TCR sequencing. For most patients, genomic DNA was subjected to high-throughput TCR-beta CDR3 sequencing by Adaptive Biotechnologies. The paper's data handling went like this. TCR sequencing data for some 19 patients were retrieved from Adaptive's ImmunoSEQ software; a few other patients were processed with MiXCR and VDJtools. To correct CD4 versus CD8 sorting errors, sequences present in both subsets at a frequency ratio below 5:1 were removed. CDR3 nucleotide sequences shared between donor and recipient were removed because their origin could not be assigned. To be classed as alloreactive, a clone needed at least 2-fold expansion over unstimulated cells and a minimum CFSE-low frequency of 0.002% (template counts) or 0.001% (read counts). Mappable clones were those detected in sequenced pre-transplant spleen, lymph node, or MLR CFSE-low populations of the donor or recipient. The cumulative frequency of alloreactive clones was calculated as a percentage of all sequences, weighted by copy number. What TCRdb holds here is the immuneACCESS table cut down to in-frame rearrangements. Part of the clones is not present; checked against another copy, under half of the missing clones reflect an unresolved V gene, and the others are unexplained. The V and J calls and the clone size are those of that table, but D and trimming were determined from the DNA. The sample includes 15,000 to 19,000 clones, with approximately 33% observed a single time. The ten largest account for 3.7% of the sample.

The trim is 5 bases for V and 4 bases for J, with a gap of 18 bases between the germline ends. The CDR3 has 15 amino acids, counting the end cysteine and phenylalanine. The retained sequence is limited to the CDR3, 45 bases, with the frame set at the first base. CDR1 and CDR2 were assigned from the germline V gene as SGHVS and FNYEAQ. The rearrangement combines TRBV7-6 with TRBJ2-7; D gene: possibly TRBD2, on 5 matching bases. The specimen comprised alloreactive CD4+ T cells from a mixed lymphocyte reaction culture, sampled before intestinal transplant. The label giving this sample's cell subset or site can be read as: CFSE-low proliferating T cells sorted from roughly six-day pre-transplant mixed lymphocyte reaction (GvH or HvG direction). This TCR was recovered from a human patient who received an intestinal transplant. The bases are TGTGCCAGCAGCACCCGAGGGTCCGGGCCGTACGAGCAGTACTTC. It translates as CASSTRGSGPYEQYF.